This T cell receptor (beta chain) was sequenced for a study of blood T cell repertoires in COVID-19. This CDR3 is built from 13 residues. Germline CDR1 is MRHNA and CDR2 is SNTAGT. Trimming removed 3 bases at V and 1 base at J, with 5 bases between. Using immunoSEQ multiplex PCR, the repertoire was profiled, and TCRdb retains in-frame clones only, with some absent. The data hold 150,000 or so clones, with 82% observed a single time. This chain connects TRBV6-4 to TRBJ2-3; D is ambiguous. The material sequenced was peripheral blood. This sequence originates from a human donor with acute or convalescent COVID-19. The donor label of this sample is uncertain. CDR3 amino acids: CASSEQGTDTQYF. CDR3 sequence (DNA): TGTGCCAGCAGTGAGCAGGGCACAGATACGCAGTATTTT.